A selection of T cell receptor beta chains follows, all from one sample in a study of monozygotic twins with inflammatory bowel disease. TCRdb re-called the 5' RACE reads, yielding one record per CDR3 amino acid sequence without DNA. Its table records hundreds of thousands of distinct CDR3 sequences. The sample consisted of blood. The receptors were sampled from a human donor with ulcerative colitis or Crohn's disease, or a healthy co-twin of an affected twin (not recorded which). CDR3s include the opening cysteine and the closing phenylalanine or tryptophan. The order of the fields is V gene, J gene, CDR3 protein.

TRBV20-1	TRBJ1-5	CSAGGHSNQPQHF
TRBV6-5	TRBJ2-1	CASSYSWATINEQFF
TRBV7-9	TRBJ1-2	CASSVVQGGYTF
TRBV5-6	TRBJ1-2	CASSFWTGETSHGYTF
TRBV7-9	TRBJ1-5	CASSSTGGGHQPQHF
TRBV18	TRBJ2-7	CASSPTQEYEQYF
TRBV28	TRBJ2-2	CASSGPARGSGELFF
TRBV5-1	TRBJ2-3	CASTPSGRLRTDTQYF
TRBV6-5	TRBJ1-5	CASSLQGLNQPQHF
TRBV20-1	TRBJ2-1	CSARWFSNLEEQFF
TRBV7-2	TRBJ1-2	CVSSLEGGRTYGYTF
TRBV5-4	TRBJ2-6	CASSLGGFLGANVLTF
TRBV11-2	TRBJ2-3	CASSPGRSGAGDTQYF
TRBV7-2	TRBJ2-2	CASSLLTGLNTGELFF
TRBV24-1	TRBJ1-2	CATSPGRFRGYTF
TRBV20-1	TRBJ2-3	CSANGPTDTQYF
TRBV12-3/TRBV12-4	TRBJ1-2	CASSFYGGSGYTF
TRBV10-3	TRBJ2-2	CAISESRGETGELFF
TRBV7-7	TRBJ1-1	CASSPQAGSEAFF
TRBV7-2	TRBJ2-1	CASRRAGDHNEQFF
TRBV27	TRBJ1-1	CASSYHTNTEAFF
TRBV3-1	TRBJ2-2	CASSHSGELFF
TRBV5-1	TRBJ2-1	CASSLMVATDNEQFF
TRBV4-2	TRBJ1-3	CASSWEGSSGNTIYF
TRBV5-1	TRBJ2-2	CASSLEADRRNGELFF
TRBV12-3/TRBV12-4	TRBJ1-4	CASSSTLNEKLFF